This TCR beta chain derives from a study of radiotherapy plus CTLA-4 blockade in lung cancer. Study-level results: Interferon-beta, together with early blood T cell clone dynamics, reportedly best predicted response.

A single count supports this clone. Its antigen is undetermined. Repertoires were generated with immunoSEQ multiplex PCR, while TCRdb's copy carries only in-frame clones and drops some. The sample yields about 28,000 clones, approximately 82% seen once. The CDR3 spans 17 residues. V was cut by 0 bases and J by 0 bases, with 11 bases left in between. Looked up from germline, CDR1 is LGHNA and CDR2 is YSLEER. The chain links TRBV4-3 to TRBJ2-2, with D hard to call. The TCR sequence derives from a human donor with non-small cell lung cancer who had stable disease on radiotherapy plus ipilimumab. This sample comprised peripheral blood, obtained from a patient treated with radiotherapy plus ipilimumab. The CDR3 region has the DNA TGCGCCAGCAGCCAAGAAATACTAACTTCGAACACCGGGGAGCTGTTTTTT. As protein: CASSQEILTSNTGELFF.